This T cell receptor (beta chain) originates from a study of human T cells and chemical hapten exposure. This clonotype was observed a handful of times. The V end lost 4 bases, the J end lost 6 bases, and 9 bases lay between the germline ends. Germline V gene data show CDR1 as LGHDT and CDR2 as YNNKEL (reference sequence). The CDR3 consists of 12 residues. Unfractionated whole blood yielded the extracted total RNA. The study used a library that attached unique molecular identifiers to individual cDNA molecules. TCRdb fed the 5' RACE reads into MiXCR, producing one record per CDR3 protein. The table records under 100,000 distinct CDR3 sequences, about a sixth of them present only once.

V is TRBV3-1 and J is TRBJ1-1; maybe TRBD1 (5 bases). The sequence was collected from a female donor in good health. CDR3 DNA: TGTGCCAGCAGCCGGCTGGGGGCTGAAGCTTTCTTT. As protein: CASSRLGAEAFF.